This entry lists 18 T cell receptor beta chains sequenced from one sample in a study of blood T cell repertoires in COVID-19. The assay was immunoSEQ multiplex PCR, and TCRdb's table has in-frame clones only and misses some. The table records 150,000 to 200,000 clones, 85% to 95% of them present only once. The material sequenced was peripheral blood. Receptor source: a woman in her 50s with acute or convalescent COVID-19.

The rearrangement links TRBV9 to TRBJ2-2, with D possibly TRBD1 on 6 matching bases. The CDR3 totals 15 residues. Germline assignment: CDR1 SGDLS and CDR2 YYNGEE. V was pared by 0 bases and J by 4 bases, with 10 bases between. CDR3 coding DNA: TGTGCCAGCAGCGTAGGAGGGGGAGCCACCGGGGAGCTGTTTTTT. This codes for CASSVGGGATGELFF.

The chain is built from TRBV10-1 and TRBJ1-1; D gene ambiguous. There are 15 residues in the CDR3. Germline V gene data show CDR1 as WNHNN and CDR2 as SYGVQD (reference sequence). V shed 0 bases and J shed 1 base, with 9 bases lying between them. This CDR3 reads CASSESSVGNTEAFF. CDR3 nucleotide sequence: TGCGCCAGCAGTGAGTCAAGTGTCGGGAACACTGAAGCTTTCTTT.

This clone was counted a few times. The chain carries TRBV6-4 and TRBJ2-1; 7 bases map to TRBD2. Trimming took 4 bases from V and 0 from J; bases not matched to a gene: 6. Germline V gene data show CDR1 as MRHNA and CDR2 as SNTAGT. The CDR3 totals 16 residues. The CDR3 bases are TGTGCCAGCAGTGTAACTGGCGGGGGCTCCTACAATGAGCAGTTCTTC. Its protein is CASSVTGGGSYNEQFF.

This chain joins TRBV6-6 and TRBJ1-1, with a tentative D call TRBD1 (5 bases). The CDR3 runs to 13 residues. The V end was cut by 5 bases, the J end by 3 bases, with 10 bases between. Per the germline V gene, CDR1 is MNHNY and CDR2 is SVGAGI (reference sequence). The CDR3 nucleotides are TGTGCCAGCAGTCCGGGGGTAGACACTGAAGCTTTCTTT. It is translated as CASSPGVDTEAFF.

In its sample, this clone was seen once. The V gene is TRBV11-2, the J gene TRBJ1-1; D not resolved. Trimming stripped 4 bases from V and 8 bases from J, with 11 bases between. There are 12 residues in the CDR3. Germline lookup yields CDR1 SGHAT and CDR2 FQNNGV. The DNA of the CDR3 is TGTGCCAGCAGCTCCCAGCGTGGCGAAGCTTTCTTT. Its translation is CASSSQRGEAFF.

The chain joins TRBV6-5 to TRBJ1-1; no definite D call. V lost 8 bases and J 0 bases, leaving 7 bases between the germline ends. CDR3 length: 12 amino acids. The V gene's germline CDR1 is MNHEY and CDR2 SVGAGI. The CDR3 DNA reads as TGTGCCAGCGGGGAGCTGAACACTGAAGCTTTCTTT. Protein sequence: CASGELNTEAFF.

This CDR3 is CATREGGIGYYGYTF. The DNA of the CDR3 is TGTGCCACCCGAGAGGGGGGGATCGGGTACTATGGCTACACCTTC. This chain connects TRBV2 to TRBJ1-2, with a tentative D call TRBD1 (6 bases). V gave up 10 bases and J gave up 3 bases, with 21 bases separating them. There are 15 residues in the CDR3. Per germline, CDR1 SNHLY and CDR2 FYNNEI.

The CDR3 spells CSASSHNEKLFF. The CDR3 bases are TGCAGTGCTAGTTCCCATAATGAAAAACTGTTTTTT. This chain uses TRBV20-1 with TRBJ1-4; the D is unclear. Germline assignment: CDR1 DFQATT and CDR2 SNEGSKA (reference sequence). Trimming shortened V by 3 bases and J by 4 bases, and 6 bases separated the two germline ends. The CDR3 is 12 amino acids.

The J gene is TRBJ2-3, the V gene TRBV6-2 or TRBV6-3; D may be TRBD2 (5 bases). The V gene's germline CDR1 is MNHEY and CDR2 SVGEGT. CDR3 size: 16 residues. The V end was cut by 0 bases, the J end by 0 bases, with 10 bases between. As DNA, the CDR3 is TGTGCCAGCAGTTACTCTTCGGAGGCAAGCACAGATACGCAGTATTTT. Residues: CASSYSSEASTDTQYF.

This chain links TRBV2 with TRBJ1-2; the D gene is possibly TRBD1 (5 bases). CDR1 and CDR2 from the germline V gene are SNHLY and FYNNEI. The CDR3 totals 15 residues. V lost 7 bases to trimming and J lost 0 bases, with 15 bases between them. The CDR3 DNA reads TGTGCCAGCACTCCTACGGGGGAAGCTAACTATGGCTACACCTTC. Translated, it gives CASTPTGEANYGYTF.

The rearrangement uses TRBV15 and TRBJ2-1; 11 bases match TRBD2. The CDR3 contains 16 residues. The V gene's germline CDR1 is LNHNV and CDR2 YYDKDF (reference sequence). V gave up 2 bases and J gave up 9 bases; unmatched junction bases: 9. CDR3 sequence: CATSRSIAGGPGEQFF. CDR3 DNA: TGTGCCACCAGCAGATCCATAGCGGGAGGGCCCGGTGAGCAGTTCTTC.

The V call is TRBV3-1 (or the pseudogene TRBV3-2), the J call TRBJ2-7, with D perhaps TRBD2 (6 bases). CDR3 length: 15 residues. CDR1 is LGHDT, CDR2 YNNKEL, per germline (reference sequence). V shed 4 bases and J shed 6 bases, with 19 bases lying between them. This CDR3 is CASSLRDSGFLEQYF. In DNA form, the CDR3 reads TGTGCCAGCAGCCTCCGGGACTCGGGGTTCCTCGAGCAGTACTTC.

In DNA, the CDR3 is TGTGCCAGCTCACCCAAGGACAGAACCTACGAGCAGTACTTC. It is translated as CASSPKDRTYEQYF. The chain joins TRBV18 to TRBJ2-7, with D maybe TRBD1 (6 bases). Germline V gene data show CDR1 as KGHSH and CDR2 as LQKENI. The CDR3 runs to 14 residues. Trimming removed 3 bases from V and 2 bases from J, with 11 bases in between. Full variable domain (remainder filled in from reference TRBV18 and TRBJ2-7): NAGVMQNPRHLVRRRGQEARLRCSPMKGHSHVYWYRQLPEEGLKFMVYLQKENIIDESGMPKERFSAEFPKEGPSILRIQQVVRGDSAAYFCASSPKDRTYEQYFGPGTRLTVT.

V and J are TRBV5-1 and TRBJ1-1; D remains ambiguous. This CDR3 has 15 amino acids. In germline, CDR1 is SGHRS, CDR2 YFSETQ. With 0 bases removed from V and 5 bases from J, the gap between germline ends came to 14 bases. The DNA of the CDR3 is TGCGCCAGCAGCTTGGCTGAACAGTTTAAGACTGAAGCTTTCTTT. Its translation: CASSLAEQFKTEAFF.

The chain combines TRBV3-1 (or the pseudogene TRBV3-2) with TRBJ1-1; possible D gene TRBD1, 5 bases. Germline CDR1 and CDR2: LGHDT and YNNKEL (reference sequence). The V gene lost 0 bases and the J gene lost 5 bases, with 10 bases spanning the gap. CDR3 size: 14 residues. The DNA of the CDR3 is TGTGCCAGCAGCCAAGAAAGGGGTCGGACTGAAGCTTTCTTT. The encoded protein is CASSQERGRTEAFF.

The rearrangement uses TRBV5-4 and TRBJ2-5, with D unclear. CDR1 and CDR2 (germline): SGHNT, YYREEE (reference sequence). The length of the CDR3 is 14 residues. Deletions cut 6 bases from V and 2 bases from J, with 14 bases between. The CDR3 sequence: CASTHPETQETQYF. The CDR3, as DNA: TGTGCCAGCACTCACCCAGAGACTCAAGAGACCCAGTACTTC.

The V and J genes are TRBV10-3 and TRBJ1-4; D is perhaps TRBD1 (6 bases). The germline V gene encodes CDR1 ENHRY and CDR2 SYGVKD. The CDR3 runs 15 residues. Trimming stripped 6 bases from V and 5 bases from J, with 16 bases between. In nucleotides, the CDR3 is TGTGCCATCAGGGCGGGGGCGACGGGCAATGAAAAACTGTTTTTT. This codes for CAIRAGATGNEKLFF.

The chain joins TRBV12-3 or TRBV12-4 to TRBJ1-2; D is perhaps TRBD1 (5 bases). The CDR3 is 12 amino acids. Trimming left V 1 base short and J 5 bases short, with 5 bases between. The CDR3 spells CASSLEGYGYTF. CDR3 bases: TGTGCCAGCAGTTTAGAGGGGTATGGCTACACCTTC.